A single TCR beta chain is shown here with its context. The CDR3 sequence is 15 residues long. Trimming removed 4 bases from V and 9 bases from J; junction bases left unmatched: 16. Germline assignment: CDR1 SGDLS and CDR2 YYNGEE. This sample is drawn from a study of cytomegalovirus exposure and HLA in healthy donors. Across the study: In an earlier analysis, around 100 million unique TCR beta sequences were found from some 170 million T cells.

13 Jbeta primers and 60 Vbeta primers were used for the PCR. Measured with immunoSEQ multiplex PCR; TCRdb has only the in-frame clones, and not every one. The table includes approximately 100,000 clones, around 9.6% detected once. The sample consisted of PBMCs. V is TRBV9 and J is TRBJ2-7; the match to TRBD1 covers 7 bases. The TCR sequence derives from a man in his fifties in good health and CMV-seropositive. Here the CDR3 DNA reads TGTGCCAGCAGCCCCCACCGGGACAGCGGTTTTGTGCAGTACTTC. It yields the protein CASSPHRDSGFVQYF.